This TCR beta chain is from a study of blood T cell repertoires in COVID-19. Overall study context: The United States, Italy and Spain were the sources of the acute and convalescent COVID-19 samples. From T cells, B-cell-depleted T cells, or PBMCs came the material, which was cDNA or gDNA.

In the source study's methods: Reference gene primer amplification yielded estimated nucleated cell counts. Clones were sequenced by immunoSEQ multiplex PCR, and TCRdb holds only the in-frame ones, with some missing. That table furnishes V, J and clone size, whereas the DNA furnished D and trimming. The data show 14,000 or so clones, under 90% seen once. The CDR3 consists of 14 residues. From germline, CDR1 is MNHEY and CDR2 SVGEGT. Trimming cost V 6 bases and J 0 bases; bases outside gene matches: 4. Source material: peripheral blood. The source is a woman aged 55 to 70 with acute or convalescent COVID-19. The rearrangement joins TRBV6-2 or TRBV6-3 to TRBJ1-2; the match to TRBD1 covers 7 bases. CDR3 bases: TGTGCCAGCAGCCCCAGGGGGACTAACTATGGCTACACCTTC. This encodes CASSPRGTNYGYTF.